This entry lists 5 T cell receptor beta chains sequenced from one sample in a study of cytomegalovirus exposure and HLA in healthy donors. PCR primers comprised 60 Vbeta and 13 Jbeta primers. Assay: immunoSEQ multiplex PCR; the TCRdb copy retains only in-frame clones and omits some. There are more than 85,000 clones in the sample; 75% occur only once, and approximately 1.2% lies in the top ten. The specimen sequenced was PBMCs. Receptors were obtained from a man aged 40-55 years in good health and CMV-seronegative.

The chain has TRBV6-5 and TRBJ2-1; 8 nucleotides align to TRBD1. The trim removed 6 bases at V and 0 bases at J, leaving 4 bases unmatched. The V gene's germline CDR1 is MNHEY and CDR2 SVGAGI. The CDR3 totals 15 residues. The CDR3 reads CASRGDRGSYNEQFF. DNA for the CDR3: TGTGCCAGCAGGGGAGACAGGGGCTCCTACAATGAGCAGTTCTTC.

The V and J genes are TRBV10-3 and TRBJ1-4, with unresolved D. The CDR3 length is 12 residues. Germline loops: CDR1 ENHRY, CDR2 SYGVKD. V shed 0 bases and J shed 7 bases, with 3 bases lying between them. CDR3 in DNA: TGTGCCATCAGTGAGTCCGGTGAAAAACTGTTTTTT. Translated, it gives CAISESGEKLFF.

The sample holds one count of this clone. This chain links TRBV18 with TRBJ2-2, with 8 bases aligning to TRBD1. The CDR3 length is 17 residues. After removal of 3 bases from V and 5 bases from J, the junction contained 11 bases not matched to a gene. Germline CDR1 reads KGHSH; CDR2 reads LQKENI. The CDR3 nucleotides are TGTGCCAGCTCACCCGGACAGGGCCCACGCTGGACCGGGGAGCTGTTTTTT. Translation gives CASSPGQGPRWTGELFF.

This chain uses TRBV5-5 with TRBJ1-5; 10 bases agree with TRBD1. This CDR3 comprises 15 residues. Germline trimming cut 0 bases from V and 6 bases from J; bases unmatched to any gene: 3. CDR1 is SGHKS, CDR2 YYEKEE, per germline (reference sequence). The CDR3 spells CASSLGQGALQPQHF. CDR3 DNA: TGTGCCAGCAGCTTGGGACAGGGGGCGCTTCAGCCCCAGCATTTT.

CDR3 DNA: TGCGCCAGCACCACGGGACAGTTCACCGGGGAGCTGTTTTTT. Translating it yields CASTTGQFTGELFF. The rearrangement links TRBV5-1 to TRBJ2-2; 7 nucleotides align to TRBD1. V dropped 6 bases and J dropped 4; count of bases not matched to a gene: 6. The CDR3 runs 14 residues. The germline gives CDR1 SGHRS, CDR2 YFSETQ.